This T cell receptor beta chain was identified during a study of cytomegalovirus exposure and HLA in healthy donors. General study points: Highly shared variants forming one cluster were likely a sequencing artifact. For TCR beta chains, V- and J-gene trimming was later linked to a missense DCLRE1C variant.

The donors were healthy bone marrow donors. As for this clone: The antigen is unknown.

The PCR employed 60 Vbeta primers together with 13 Jbeta primers. Original handling: Unique TCR beta chains totaled roughly 81 million in a later count, with approximately 11 million of them shared. The method was immunoSEQ multiplex PCR; TCRdb's version includes in-frame clones alone and lacks a portion of them. V and J calls and clone size follow that table, whereas D and trimming were derived from the DNA. The data hold some 120,000 clones, with around four fifths observed a single time. The CDR3 loop spans 14 amino acids. The V gene lost 4 bases and the J gene lost 8 bases, with 17 bases spanning the gap. CDR1 and CDR2 (germline): LNHDA, SQIVND (reference sequence).

This sequence originates from a man younger than 35 in good health and CMV-seropositive. The V gene is TRBV19, the J gene TRBJ2-5; D may be TRBD1 (5 bases). The sequenced sample consisted of PBMCs. This CDR3 reads CASSTGASFTTQYF. In nucleotides, the CDR3 is TGTGCCAGTAGTACTGGGGCCTCCTTTACTACCCAGTACTTC. Full variable domain (rest looked up from reference TRBV19 and TRBJ2-5): DGGITQSPKYLFRKEGQNVTLSCEQNLNHDAMYWYRQDPGQGLRLIYYSQIVNDFQKGDIAEGYSVSREKKESFPLTVTSAQKNPTAFYLCASSTGASFTTQYFGPGTRLLVL.